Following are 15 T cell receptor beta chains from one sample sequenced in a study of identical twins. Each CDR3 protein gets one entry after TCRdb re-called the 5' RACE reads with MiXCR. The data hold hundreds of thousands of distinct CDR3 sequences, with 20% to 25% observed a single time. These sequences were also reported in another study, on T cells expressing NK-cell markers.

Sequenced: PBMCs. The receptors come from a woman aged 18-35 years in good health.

CDR3 bases: TGTGCCAGCAGTTCTCCGACAGGGCCCCTGGCATACTTC. Protein product: CASSSPTGPLAYF. This rearrangement joins TRBV12-3 or TRBV12-4 to TRBJ2-5, with TRBD1 matching over 7 bases. This CDR3 has 13 amino acids. J lost 14 bases, V lost 4 bases, and 13 bases had no gene match.

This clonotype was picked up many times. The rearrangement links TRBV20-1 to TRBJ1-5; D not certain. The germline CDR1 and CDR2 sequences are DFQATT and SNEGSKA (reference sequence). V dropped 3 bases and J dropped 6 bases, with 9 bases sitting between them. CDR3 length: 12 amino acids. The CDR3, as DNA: TGCAGTGCTAGTCACAGTACTCAGCCCCAGCATTTT. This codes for CSASHSTQPQHF.

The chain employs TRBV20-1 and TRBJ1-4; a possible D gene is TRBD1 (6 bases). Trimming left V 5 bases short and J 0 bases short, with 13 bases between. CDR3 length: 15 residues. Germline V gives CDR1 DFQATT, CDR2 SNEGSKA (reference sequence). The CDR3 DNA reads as TGCAGTGCTGAGGGGGGGAGGGCAACTAATGAAAAACTGTTTTTT. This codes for CSAEGGRATNEKLFF.

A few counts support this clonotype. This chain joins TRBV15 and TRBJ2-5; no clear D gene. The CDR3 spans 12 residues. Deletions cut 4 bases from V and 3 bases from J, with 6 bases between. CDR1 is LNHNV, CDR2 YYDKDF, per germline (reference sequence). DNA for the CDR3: TGTGCCACCAGCATGGCAGAAGAGACCCAGTACTTC. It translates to CATSMAEETQYF.

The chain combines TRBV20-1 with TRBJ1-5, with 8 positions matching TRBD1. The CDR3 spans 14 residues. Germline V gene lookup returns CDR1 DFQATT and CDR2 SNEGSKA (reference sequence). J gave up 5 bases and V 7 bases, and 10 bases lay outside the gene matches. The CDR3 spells CSGNQGARDQPQHF. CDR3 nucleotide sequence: TGCAGTGGCAACCAGGGGGCTAGAGATCAGCCCCAGCATTTT.

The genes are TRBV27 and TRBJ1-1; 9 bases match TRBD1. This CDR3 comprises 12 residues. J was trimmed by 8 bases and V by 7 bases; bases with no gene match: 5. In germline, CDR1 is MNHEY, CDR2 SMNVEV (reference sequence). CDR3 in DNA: TGTGCCAGCACCCGGACAGGGGAAGAAGCTTTCTTT. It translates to CASTRTGEEAFF.

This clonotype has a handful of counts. This CDR3 reads CSVKDSSMGYTF. CDR3 DNA sequence: TGCAGCGTGAAGGACAGCTCTATGGGCTACACCTTC. The chain links TRBV29-1 to TRBJ1-2; possibly TRBD1 for D (6 bases). Germline assignment: CDR1 SQVTM and CDR2 ANQGSEA. The CDR3 loop spans 12 amino acids. V lost 6 bases, J lost 8 bases, and 16 bases lay in between.

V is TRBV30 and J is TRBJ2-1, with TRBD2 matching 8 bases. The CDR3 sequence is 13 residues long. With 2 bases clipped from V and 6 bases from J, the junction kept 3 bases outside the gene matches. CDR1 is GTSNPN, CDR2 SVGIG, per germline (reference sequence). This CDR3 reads CAWSSTSANEQFF. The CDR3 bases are TGTGCCTGGAGTTCGACTAGCGCCAATGAGCAGTTCTTC. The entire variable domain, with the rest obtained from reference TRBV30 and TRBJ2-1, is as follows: SQTIHQWPATLVQPVGSPLSLECTVEGTSNPNLYWYRQAAGRGLQLLFYSVGIGQISSEVPQNLSASRPQDRQFILSSKKLLLSDSGFYLCAWSSTSANEQFFGPGTRLTVL.

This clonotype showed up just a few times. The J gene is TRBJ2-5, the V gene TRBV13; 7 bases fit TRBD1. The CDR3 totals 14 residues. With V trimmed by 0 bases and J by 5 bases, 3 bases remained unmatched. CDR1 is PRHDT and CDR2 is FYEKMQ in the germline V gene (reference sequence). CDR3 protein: CASSLGRRGETQYF. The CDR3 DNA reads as TGTGCCAGCAGCTTAGGTCGCAGGGGGGAGACCCAGTACTTC.

CDR3 sequence (DNA): TGTGCCTCCGGGGTAACCTACGAGCAGTACTTC. Its translation: CASGVTYEQYF. The V and J genes are TRBV10-3 and TRBJ2-7; a weak D match, TRBD2 (5 bases). The CDR3 is 11 residues long. Germline CDR1 and CDR2: ENHRY and SYGVKD. V lost 11 bases to trimming and J lost 2 bases, with 10 bases between them.

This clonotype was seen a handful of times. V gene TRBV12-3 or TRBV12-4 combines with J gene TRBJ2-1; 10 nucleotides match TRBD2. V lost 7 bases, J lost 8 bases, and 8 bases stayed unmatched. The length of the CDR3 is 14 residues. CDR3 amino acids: CASKFRAGGHEQFF. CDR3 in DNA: TGTGCCAGCAAGTTCCGAGCGGGAGGGCATGAGCAGTTCTTC.

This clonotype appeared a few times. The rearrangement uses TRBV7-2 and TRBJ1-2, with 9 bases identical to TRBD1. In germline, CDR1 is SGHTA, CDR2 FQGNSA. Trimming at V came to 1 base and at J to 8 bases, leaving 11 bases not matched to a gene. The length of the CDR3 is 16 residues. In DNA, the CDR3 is TGTGCCAGCAGCTTAGGGGGGACAGGGAGATGGGGAGGCTACACCTTC. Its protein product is CASSLGGTGRWGGYTF.

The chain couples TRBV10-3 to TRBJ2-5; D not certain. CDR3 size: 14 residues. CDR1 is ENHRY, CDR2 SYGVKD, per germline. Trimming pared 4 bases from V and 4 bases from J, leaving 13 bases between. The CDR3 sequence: CAISARAVRETQYF. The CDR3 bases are TGTGCCATCAGTGCCCGGGCAGTCCGAGAGACCCAGTACTTC.

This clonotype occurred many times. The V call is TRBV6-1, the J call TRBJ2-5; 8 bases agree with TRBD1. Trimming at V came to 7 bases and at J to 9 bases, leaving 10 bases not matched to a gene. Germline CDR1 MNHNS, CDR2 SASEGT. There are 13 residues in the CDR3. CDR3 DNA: TGTGCCAGCAACCCGACAGGGGAATTCCCCCAGTACTTC. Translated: CASNPTGEFPQYF.

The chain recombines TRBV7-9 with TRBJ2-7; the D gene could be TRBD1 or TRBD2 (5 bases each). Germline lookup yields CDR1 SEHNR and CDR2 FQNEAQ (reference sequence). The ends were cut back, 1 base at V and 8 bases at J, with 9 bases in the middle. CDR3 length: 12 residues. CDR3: CASSLGWGKQYF. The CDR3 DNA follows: TGTGCCAGCAGCTTAGGGTGGGGGAAGCAGTACTTC.